Each of the 14 T cell receptor beta chains below was sequenced from the same sample in a study of Ad26.COV2.S vaccination and SARS-CoV-2 variants. Clones were read by immunoSEQ multiplex PCR, and TCRdb kept only the in-frame ones, dropping some. Among 300,000 to 400,000 clones, approximately 90% were seen once, and the ten largest hold under 4%. This sample comprised peripheral blood, obtained after recovery from COVID-19. Source of these receptors: a human donor who had recovered from COVID-19.

This chain joins TRBV6-2 or TRBV6-3 and TRBJ1-1, with 10 nucleotides matching TRBD1. Per germline, CDR1 MNHEY and CDR2 SVGEGT. Trimming cost V 5 bases and J 1 base; bases outside gene matches: 16. The CDR3 totals 19 residues. The DNA for the CDR3 is TGTGCCAGCAGTCACTGGCGGGACAGGGGCTATGGGGGGAACACTGAAGCTTTCTTT. Its translation: CASSHWRDRGYGGNTEAFF.

J is TRBJ2-1 and V is TRBV11-3, with D unclear. This CDR3 has 11 residues. Germline CDR1 SGHNT, CDR2 YENEEA. Between the trimmed V and J ends, which lost 3 bases and 5 bases, there was a span of 2 bases. CDR3 sequence (DNA): TGTGCCAGCAGCTTGGACAATGAGCAGTTCTTC. Protein sequence: CASSLDNEQFF.

This chain joins TRBV29-1 and TRBJ2-7, with TRBD1 matching over 7 bases. The CDR3 totals 14 residues. The junction had 3 bases not matched to a gene; V was cut back by 1 base and J by 0 bases. CDR1 and CDR2 (germline): SQVTM, ANQGSEA. The CDR3 is CSVEARDSSYEQYF. The DNA of the CDR3 is TGCAGCGTTGAAGCCCGGGACAGCTCCTACGAGCAGTACTTC.

V and J are TRBV7-2 and TRBJ1-1; 9 bases map to TRBD1. The CDR3 totals 14 residues. V lost 4 bases, J lost 5 bases, and 5 bases stayed unmatched. Germline assignment: CDR1 SGHTA and CDR2 FQGNSA. For the CDR3, the DNA is TGTGCCAGCAGCTCCGGACAGGGGCGGACTGAAGCTTTCTTT. This translates into CASSSGQGRTEAFF.

The gene calls are TRBV27 and TRBJ2-1, with 13 bases matching TRBD2. The CDR3 is 15 residues long. The germline CDR1 and CDR2 sequences are MNHEY and SMNVEV (reference sequence). J was trimmed by 2 bases and V by 7 bases; bases with no gene match: 2. The CDR3 DNA reads as TGTGCCAGCATAGGACTAGCGGGGGCCTACAATGAGCAGTTCTTC. It is translated as CASIGLAGAYNEQFF.

In DNA, the CDR3 is TGCGCCAGCAGCCCGGGACGGACGAACTATGGCTACACCTTC. Translating it yields CASSPGRTNYGYTF. The chain joins TRBV5-1 to TRBJ1-2; the D gene is possibly TRBD1 (5 bases). V lost 4 bases, J lost 2 bases, and 12 bases lay in between. CDR1 is SGHRS and CDR2 is YFSETQ in the germline V gene. This CDR3 contains 14 residues.

The CDR3 coding sequence is TGTGCCAGCTCACCACCTCGGTCGGTCACTGAAGCTTTCTTT. It encodes CASSPPRSVTEAFF. This rearrangement joins TRBV18 to TRBJ1-1; D remains ambiguous. Deletions cut 0 bases from V and 4 bases from J, with 9 bases between. The CDR3 is 14 residues long. The germline V gene has CDR1 KGHSH and CDR2 LQKENI.

The V gene is TRBV7-2, the J gene TRBJ2-5; no clear D. Germline V gives CDR1 SGHTA, CDR2 FQGNSA. The CDR3 is made up of 16 amino acids. V dropped 2 bases and J dropped 1 base, with 14 bases sitting between them. CDR3 region: CASSLPRAAFQETQYF. DNA of the CDR3: TGTGCCAGCAGCTTACCTCGAGCAGCCTTCCAAGAGACCCAGTACTTC.

V gene TRBV29-1 combines with J gene TRBJ1-2, with D hard to call. This CDR3 is 11 amino acids long. With 4 bases removed from V and 8 bases from J, the gap between germline ends came to 11 bases. The V gene's germline CDR1 is SQVTM and CDR2 ANQGSEA. Here the CDR3 reads CSVGTAGGYTF. The CDR3 DNA reads TGCAGCGTTGGCACGGCCGGGGGCTACACCTTC.

In its sample, this clone was seen once. The J gene is TRBJ1-6, the V gene TRBV2; D not certain. V was cut by 2 bases and J by 0 bases, with 14 bases left in between. The CDR3 contains 18 residues. Germline V CDR1 and CDR2: SNHLY, FYNNEI. CDR3 amino acids: CASSERGGLSSYNSPLHF. In DNA form, the CDR3 reads TGTGCCAGCAGTGAACGGGGAGGGCTTTCCTCCTATAATTCACCCCTCCACTTT. The full variable domain, completed using reference TRBV2 and TRBJ1-6, is EPEVTQTPSHQVTQMGQEVILRCVPISNHLYFYWYRQILGQKVEFLVSFYNNEISEKSEIFDDQFSVERPDGSNFTLKIRSTKLEDSAMYFCASSERGGLSSYNSPLHFGNGTRLTVT.

This rearrangement joins TRBV18 to TRBJ1-3, with 11 bases aligning to TRBD1. CDR3 size: 16 residues. V trimming: 0 bases; J trimming: 2 bases; junction bases outside the gene matches: 0. Germline assignment: CDR1 KGHSH and CDR2 LQKENI. CDR3 sequence (DNA): TGTGCCAGCTCACCACCGGGACAGGGGGCTGGAAACACCATATATTTT. As protein: CASSPPGQGAGNTIYF.

A single count supports this clone. The chain carries TRBV19 and TRBJ2-6, with D perhaps given as TRBD1 or TRBD2 (5 bases each). The CDR3 loop spans 20 amino acids. Germline CDR1 is LNHDA and CDR2 is SQIVND (reference sequence). The V end was cut by 2 bases, the J end by 0 bases, with 20 bases between. The CDR3 DNA sequence: TGTGCCAGTAGTATACGGGGCGGGTCCACCAGTAGCTCTGGGGCCAACGTCCTGACTTTC. Its protein is CASSIRGGSTSSSGANVLTF.

This sequence joins TRBV19 and TRBJ2-3; TRBD2 aligns across 9 bases. From germline, CDR1 is LNHDA and CDR2 SQIVND (reference sequence). V lost 3 bases, J lost 2 bases, and 12 bases stayed unmatched. The CDR3 sequence is 18 residues long. The DNA of the CDR3 is TGTGCCAGTAGTATGAATGCGGGGGGGACGACCAACACAGATACGCAGTATTTT. Protein sequence: CASSMNAGGTTNTDTQYF.

The rearrangement joins TRBV6-4 to TRBJ1-2; D might be TRBD1 (6 bases). Trimming took off 11 bases at V and 4 bases at J, with 11 bases between the two ends. The CDR3 has 11 amino acids. CDR1 is MRHNA and CDR2 is SNTAGT in the germline V gene. The CDR3 DNA follows: TGTGCCGCACAGGGTTGCTATGGCTACACCTTC. It encodes CAAQGCYGYTF.